In its sample, the clone carrying this T cell receptor beta chain was seen a few times. Its antigen remains unknown. These data originate in a study of cytomegalovirus exposure and HLA in healthy donors. The CDR3 length is 14 residues. CDR1 is SGHVS and CDR2 is FNYEAQ in the germline V gene. 60 Vbeta and 13 Jbeta primers were used in PCR. How the authors handled the data: Approximately 72 million unique TCR beta chains, roughly 11 million of them shared, were counted by a later analysis. This table comes from immunoSEQ multiplex PCR, and its TCRdb copy is limited to in-frame clones, with some not included. The V and J calls and clone size were taken over from that table, and D and trimming were inferred from the DNA. Of around 140,000 clones in the sample, 82% were seen once. Whole-study findings and limits: According to an earlier analysis, most TCR beta V segments yielded productive rearrangements about 90% or about 30% of the time. In vitro experiments confirmed that a few CMV-associated chains were specific for CMV antigens.

The genes are TRBV7-6 and TRBJ2-5; 10 nucleotides line up with TRBD2. Near its end, the DNA agrees better with TRBJ2-7, so the J call may be wrong. What was sequenced was PBMCs. The clonotype comes from a male donor in good health and CMV-seronegative. The CDR3 protein is CASSYATSGYEQYF. The CDR3 DNA reads as TGTGCCAGCAGTTATGCGACTAGCGGGTACGAGCAGTACTTC.